The next 7 T cell receptor beta chains were all read from a single sample in a study of CD8+ T cells in alopecia areata. TCR sequencing used cDNA made by reverse transcription of extracted RNA. The assay was immunoSEQ multiplex PCR, and TCRdb's table has in-frame clones only and misses some. The sample consists of 160,000 or so clones, less than 75% of them appearing once. This specimen consisted of CD8+ T cells sorted from blood, obtained at week 0. Receptors were obtained from a human donor with alopecia areata.

The rearrangement joins TRBV7-2 to TRBJ2-5; 9 bases match TRBD1. Germline V gene lookup returns CDR1 SGHTA and CDR2 FQGNSA. This CDR3 comprises 15 residues. V lost 5 bases, J lost 1 base, and 5 bases stayed unmatched. CDR3 sequence reads: CASSRYRGPQETQYF. CDR3 bases: TGTGCCAGCAGCCGTTACAGGGGGCCCCAAGAGACCCAGTACTTC.

The CDR3: CASRLGTGVRQFF. The CDR3, as DNA: TGTGCCAGCCGCCTAGGTACGGGGGTGAGGCAGTTCTTC. This chain connects TRBV27 to TRBJ2-1; maybe TRBD2 (6 bases). CDR3 length: 13 residues. CDR1 MNHEY and CDR2 SMNVEV come from the germline V gene (reference sequence). Deletions cut 8 bases from V and 12 bases from J, with 20 bases between.

This clone occurred a few times. V is TRBV29-1 and J is TRBJ2-5; D gene uncertain. The length of the CDR3 is 13 residues. V lost 0 bases to trimming and J lost 1 base, with 6 bases between them. The germline CDR1 and CDR2 sequences are SQVTM and ANQGSEA. CDR3 in amino acids: CSVEDRTQETQYF. The CDR3 bases are TGCAGCGTTGAAGACAGGACCCAAGAGACCCAGTACTTC.

This clone was detected a few times. The chain combines TRBV7-9 with TRBJ1-4; a possible D gene is TRBD1 (5 bases). V gave up 0 bases and J gave up 6 bases, with 8 bases separating them. CDR1 SEHNR and CDR2 FQNEAQ come from the germline V gene (reference sequence). The CDR3 runs to 14 residues. CDR3 region: CASSLARGYEKLFF. CDR3 nucleotides: TGTGCCAGCAGCTTAGCGAGGGGTTATGAAAAACTGTTTTTT.

This clone turned up a few times. V is TRBV29-1 and J is TRBJ2-2; 15 nucleotides line up with TRBD2. Germline V gene lookup returns CDR1 SQVTM and CDR2 ANQGSEA. The CDR3 runs to 15 residues. J was trimmed by 6 bases and V by 6 bases; bases with no gene match: 5. The CDR3 DNA sequence: TGCAGCGTCGGACTAGCGGGGGGGCCGCCCGGGGAGCTGTTTTTT. Translation gives CSVGLAGGPPGELFF.

V and J are TRBV6-6 and TRBJ2-5; D is perhaps TRBD1 (5 bases). With 6 bases removed from V and 5 bases from J, the gap between germline ends came to 7 bases. The CDR3 contains 11 residues. Germline V lookup: CDR1 MNHNY, CDR2 SVGAGI (reference sequence). CDR3 DNA sequence: TGTGCCAGCAGGGCAGGGGAGACCCAGTACTTC. Protein: CASRAGETQYF.

The gene calls are TRBV15 and TRBJ2-1; TRBD2 agrees at 9 bases. The CDR3 has 15 residues. CDR1 is LNHNV, CDR2 YYDKDF, per germline (reference sequence). Germline trimming cut 0 bases from V and 5 bases from J; bases unmatched to any gene: 2. The CDR3 coding sequence is TGTGCCACCAGCAGAGATTTAGCGGGGGACAATGAGCAGTTCTTC. Translation: CATSRDLAGDNEQFF.